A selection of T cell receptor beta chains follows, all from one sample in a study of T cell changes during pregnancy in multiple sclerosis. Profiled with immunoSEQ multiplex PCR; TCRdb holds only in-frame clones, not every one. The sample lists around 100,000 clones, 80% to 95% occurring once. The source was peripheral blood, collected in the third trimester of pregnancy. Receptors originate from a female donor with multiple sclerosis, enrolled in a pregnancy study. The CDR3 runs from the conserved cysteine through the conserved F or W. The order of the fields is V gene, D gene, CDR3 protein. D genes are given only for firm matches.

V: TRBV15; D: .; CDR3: CATSRAFGNQPQHF
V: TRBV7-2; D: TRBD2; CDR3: CASSPSRGGYNEQFF
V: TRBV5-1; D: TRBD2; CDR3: CASSSPGTSGRAKEQFF
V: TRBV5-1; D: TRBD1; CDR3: CASILIPGQNYEQYF
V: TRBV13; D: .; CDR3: CASSLGGRGNTGELFF
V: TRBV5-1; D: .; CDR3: CASSLGLVYDTQYF
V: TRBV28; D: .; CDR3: CASTPAGGRPSMNTEAFF
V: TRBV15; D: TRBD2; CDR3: CATSRFREGLSYNEQFF
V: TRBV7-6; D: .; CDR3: CASSPRDSGKRLGKETQYF
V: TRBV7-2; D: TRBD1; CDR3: CASSDDREAGANVLTF
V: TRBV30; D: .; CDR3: CAWSVREGFVGNTIYF
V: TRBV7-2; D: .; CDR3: CASSLVSLAASTEAFF
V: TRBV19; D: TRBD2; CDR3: CASSIASGRKNEQFF
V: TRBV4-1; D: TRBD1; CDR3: CASSPPGDRDAFF
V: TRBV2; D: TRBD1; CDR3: CASSEERGRPVIKLFF
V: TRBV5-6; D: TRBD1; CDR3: CASRRDRGPNYGYTF
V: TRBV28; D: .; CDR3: CASSAPGAGVGLSTDTQYF
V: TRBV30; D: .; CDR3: CACRGTRAYNSPLHF
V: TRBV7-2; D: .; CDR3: CASSPYTEAFF
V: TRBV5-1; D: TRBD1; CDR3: CASSSPGTGGLGYTF
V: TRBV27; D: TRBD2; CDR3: CASSLDISGLAGVDEQFF
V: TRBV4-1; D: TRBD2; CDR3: CASRLAGGQEAENIQYF
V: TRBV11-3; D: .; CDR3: CASSQTPGVEQYF
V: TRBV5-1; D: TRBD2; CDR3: CASSLERGSSYNEQFF
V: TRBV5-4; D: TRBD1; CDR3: CASSMNRGEVEKLFF
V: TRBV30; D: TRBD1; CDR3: CAWITPGQGLGYTF